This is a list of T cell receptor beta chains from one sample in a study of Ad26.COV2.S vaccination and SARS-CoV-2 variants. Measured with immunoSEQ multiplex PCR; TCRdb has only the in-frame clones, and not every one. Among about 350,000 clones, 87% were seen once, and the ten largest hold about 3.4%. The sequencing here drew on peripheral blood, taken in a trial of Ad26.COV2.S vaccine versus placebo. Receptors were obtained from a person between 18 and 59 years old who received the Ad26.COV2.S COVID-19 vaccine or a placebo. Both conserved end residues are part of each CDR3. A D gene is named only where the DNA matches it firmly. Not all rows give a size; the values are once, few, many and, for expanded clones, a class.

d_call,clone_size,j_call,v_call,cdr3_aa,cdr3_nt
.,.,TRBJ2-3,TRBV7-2,CASSLTHSDTQYF,TGTGCCAGCAGCTTAACGCACTCAGATACGCAGTATTTT
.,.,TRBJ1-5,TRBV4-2,CASSQEWSEYGQPQHF,TGTGCCAGCAGCCAAGAGTGGTCAGAATACGGTCAGCCCCAGCATTTT
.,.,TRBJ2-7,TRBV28,CASSLRGAFSSYEQYF,TGTGCCAGCAGTTTAAGGGGGGCTTTTAGCTCCTACGAGCAGTACTTC
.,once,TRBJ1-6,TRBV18,CASSVSGLRSPLHF,TGTGCCAGCTCAGTTTCAGGGTTACGTTCACCCCTCCACTTT
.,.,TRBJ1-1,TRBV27,CASSFGRDLTSEAFF,TGTGCCAGCAGTTTCGGCAGGGACCTAACTAGTGAAGCTTTCTTT
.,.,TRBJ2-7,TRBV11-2,CASSLDVYEQYF,TGTGCCAGCAGCTTAGATGTCTACGAGCAGTACTTC
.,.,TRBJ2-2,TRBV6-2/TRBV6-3,CASSQTTDAGELFF,TGTGCCAGCAGCCAAACGACAGACGCCGGGGAGCTGTTTTTT
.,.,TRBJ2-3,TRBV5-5,CASSPPVRGADTQYF,TGTGCCAGCAGCCCCCCCGTCCGGGGAGCAGATACGCAGTATTTT
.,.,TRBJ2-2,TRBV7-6,CASSSRGDRNTGELFF,TGTGCCAGCAGCTCCAGGGGGGACCGGAACACCGGGGAGCTGTTTTTT
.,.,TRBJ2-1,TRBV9,CASSGPAGINEQFF,TGTGCCAGCAGCGGACCCGCGGGGATCAATGAGCAGTTCTTC
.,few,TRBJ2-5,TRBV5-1,CASSSGTPQETQYF,TGCGCCAGCAGCTCCGGGACACCCCAAGAGACCCAGTACTTC
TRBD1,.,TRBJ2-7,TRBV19,CASSPWTGAYEQYF,TGTGCCAGTAGTCCTTGGACAGGGGCCTACGAGCAGTACTTC
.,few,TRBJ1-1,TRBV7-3,CASSLSGEESEAFF,TGTGCCAGCAGCTTATCTGGGGAAGAATCTGAAGCTTTCTTT
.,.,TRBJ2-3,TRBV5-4,CASRTRGGTDTQYF,TGTGCCAGCAGGACGCGGGGTGGCACAGATACGCAGTATTTT
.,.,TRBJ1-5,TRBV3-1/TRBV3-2,CASSQARNQPQHF,TGTGCCAGCAGCCAGGCCCGGAATCAGCCCCAGCATTTT
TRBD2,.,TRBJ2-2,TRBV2,CASNIGGSTGELFF,TGTGCCAGCAATATCGGGGGGAGTACCGGGGAGCTGTTTTTT
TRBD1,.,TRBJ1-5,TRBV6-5,CASSVDRGSWQPQHF,TGTGCCAGCAGCGTTGACAGGGGATCGTGGCAGCCCCAGCATTTT
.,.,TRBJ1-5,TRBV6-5,CASSPPGGNQPQHF,TGTGCCAGCAGCCCACCAGGGGGCAATCAGCCCCAGCATTTT
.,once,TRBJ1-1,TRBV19,CASSIRGEVNSEAFF,TGTGCCAGTAGTATTCGGGGGGAAGTTAATTCTGAAGCTTTCTTT
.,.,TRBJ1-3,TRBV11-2,CASSLDQYSGNTIYF,TGTGCCAGCAGCTTAGATCAATACTCTGGAAACACCATATATTTT
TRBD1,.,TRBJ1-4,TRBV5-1,CASREYRGEKLFF,TGCGCCAGCAGAGAATACAGGGGTGAAAAACTGTTTTTT
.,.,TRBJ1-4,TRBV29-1,CSVEGEKLFF,TGCAGCGTTGAGGGTGAAAAACTGTTTTTT
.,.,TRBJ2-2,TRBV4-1,CASSPTNTGELFF,TGCGCCAGCAGCCCCACCAACACCGGGGAGCTGTTTTTT
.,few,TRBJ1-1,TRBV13,CASSSTENTEAFF,TGTGCCAGCAGCTCGACAGAGAACACTGAAGCTTTCTTT
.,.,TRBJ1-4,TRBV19,CASSTYNEKLFF,TGTGCCAGTAGTACTTATAATGAAAAACTGTTTTTT
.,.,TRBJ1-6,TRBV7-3,CASTPMEISPLHF,TGTGCCAGCACCCCTATGGAGATCTCACCCCTCCACTTT
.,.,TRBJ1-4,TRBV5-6,CASSLWGTNEKLFF,TGTGCCAGCAGCTTGTGGGGAACTAATGAAAAACTGTTTTTT
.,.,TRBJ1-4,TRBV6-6,CASSFSRGNEKLFF,TGTGCCAGCAGTTTCTCCAGGGGTAATGAAAAACTGTTTTTT
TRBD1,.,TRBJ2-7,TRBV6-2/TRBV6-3,CASSYSVTGPYEQYF,TGTGCCAGCAGTTACTCGGTGACAGGGCCGTACGAGCAGTACTTC
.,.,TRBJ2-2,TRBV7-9,CASSFRGGELFF,TGTGCCAGCAGCTTTCGGGGCGGGGAGCTGTTTTTT
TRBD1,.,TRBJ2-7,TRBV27,CASRGTGGPSSKQYF,TGTGCCAGCAGGGGAACAGGGGGCCCTTCAAGCAAGCAGTACTTC
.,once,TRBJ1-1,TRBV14,CASSQVRGRAFF,TGTGCCAGCAGCCAAGTTCGGGGAAGGGCTTTCTTT
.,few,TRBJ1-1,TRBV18,CASSPSYHTAEAFF,TGTGCCAGCTCACCAAGTTACCACACAGCGGAAGCTTTCTTT
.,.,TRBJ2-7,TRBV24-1,CATALQDDVSEQYF,TGTGCCACCGCCCTCCAAGATGACGTCTCCGAGCAGTACTTC
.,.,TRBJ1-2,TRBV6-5,CASSYRYRDNYGYTF,TGTGCCAGCAGTTACCGATATCGGGACAACTATGGCTACACCTTC
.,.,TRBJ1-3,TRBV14,CASSQIYGNRHGNTIYF,TGTGCCAGCAGCCAAATATATGGGAATCGACACGGAAACACCATATATTTT
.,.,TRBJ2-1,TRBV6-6,CASTIDSGGYNEQFF,TGTGCCAGCACCATAGACAGTGGGGGTTACAATGAGCAGTTCTTC
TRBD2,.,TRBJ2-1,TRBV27,CASSSGTSDPSYNEQFF,TGTGCCAGCAGTTCCGGGACTAGCGATCCCTCCTACAATGAGCAGTTCTTC
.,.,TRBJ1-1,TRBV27,CASSLPGGRAEAFF,TGTGCCAGCAGTCTCCCGGGGGGCAGAGCTGAAGCTTTCTTT
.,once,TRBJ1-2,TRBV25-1,CASSESGYGYTF,TGTGCCAGCAGTGAAAGTGGCTATGGCTACACCTTC
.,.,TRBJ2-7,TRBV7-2,CASSLGLGRGSEQYF,TGTGCCAGCAGCTTAGGGTTAGGCAGGGGAAGCGAGCAGTACTTC
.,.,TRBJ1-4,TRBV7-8,CASSILASGSTNEKLFF,TGTGCCAGCAGCATCCTGGCGTCGGGGAGTACTAATGAAAAACTGTTTTTT
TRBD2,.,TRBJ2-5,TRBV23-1,CASSQSIERGVETQYF,TGCGCCAGCAGTCAATCGATCGAGCGGGGGGTGGAGACCCAGTACTTC
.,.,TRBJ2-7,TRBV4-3,CASSQGVQNDYEQYF,TGCGCCAGCAGCCAAGGTGTACAGAACGACTACGAGCAGTACTTC
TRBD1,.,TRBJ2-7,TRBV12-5,CASGLRDRPYEQYF,TGTGCTAGTGGTTTAAGGGACAGACCCTACGAGCAGTACTTC
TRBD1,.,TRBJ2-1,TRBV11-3,CASSLGQGFPDEQFF,TGTGCCAGCAGCTTAGGACAGGGCTTTCCAGATGAGCAGTTCTTC
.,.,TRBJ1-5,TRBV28,CASSRPGSNQPQHF,TGTGCCAGCAGCCGCCCAGGGAGCAATCAGCCCCAGCATTTT
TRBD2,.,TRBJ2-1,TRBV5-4,CASSFSGGTYNEQFF,TGTGCCAGCAGCTTTAGCGGGGGGACCTACAATGAGCAGTTCTTC
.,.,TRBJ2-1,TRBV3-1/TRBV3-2,CASSAGGVLGNEQFF,TGTGCCAGCAGTGCTGGGGGAGTATTGGGCAATGAGCAGTTCTTC